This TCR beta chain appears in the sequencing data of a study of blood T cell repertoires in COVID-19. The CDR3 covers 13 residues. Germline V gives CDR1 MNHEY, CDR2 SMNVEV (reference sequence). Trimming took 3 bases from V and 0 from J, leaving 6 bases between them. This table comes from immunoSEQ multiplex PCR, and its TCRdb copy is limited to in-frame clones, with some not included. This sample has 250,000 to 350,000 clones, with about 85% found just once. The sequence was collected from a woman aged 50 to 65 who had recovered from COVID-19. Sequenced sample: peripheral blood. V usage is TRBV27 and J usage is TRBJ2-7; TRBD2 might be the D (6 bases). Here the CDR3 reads CASSLDYSYEQYF. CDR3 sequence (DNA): TGTGCCAGCAGTTTGGACTACTCCTACGAGCAGTACTTC.